This T cell receptor (beta chain) was documented in a study of blood T cell repertoires in COVID-19. The overall study: Italy, Spain and the United States were the sources of the convalescent and acute COVID-19 samples.

This clone was found once. Per the study methods: For nucleated cells, counts were estimated from reference gene primer amplification. The table came from immunoSEQ multiplex PCR; TCRdb's copy has only in-frame clones and leaves some out. V and J calls and clone size are given by that table; D and trimming were obtained from the DNA. The table includes tens of thousands of clones, 82% detected once. This CDR3 has 17 amino acids. V dropped 4 bases and J dropped 0; count of bases not matched to a gene: 9. Germline CDR1 reads LNHDA; CDR2 reads SQIVND (reference sequence). The V gene is TRBV19, the J gene TRBJ1-5; 7 nucleotides align to TRBD1. This clonotype originated in a human donor in a cohort sampled during active COVID-19. Sequencing used peripheral blood. The CDR3 loop is CASSTPGTVYSNQPQHF. The CDR3 DNA follows: TGTGCCAGTAGTACACCCGGGACAGTCTATAGCAATCAGCCCCAGCATTTT.